This T cell receptor (beta chain) emerged from a study of Graves' ophthalmopathy and Graves' hyperthyroidism. Study results and limitations: It was with around 70% sensitivity and almost 75% specificity that the model predicted ophthalmopathy progression.

The study enrolled ophthalmopathy donors with moderate-to-severe activity, CAS ≥3, NOSPECS ≥4 and duration under 3 months. Isolation of PBMCs was performed using around 9.5 ml of fresh peripheral blood. Scientists amplified the TCR beta CDR3 regions from RNA transcripts. Investigators did first-round RT-PCR with HTBI primers, then second-round multiplex PCR. MiXCR, applied by TCRdb to the multiplex PCR reads, yields one record per CDR3 protein. The table records some 48,000 distinct CDR3 sequences, 50% of them present only once. Note on this clonotype: The antigen remains unidentified.

Germline V gene sequence: CDR1 WSHSY, CDR2 SAAADI. The V and J ends lost 3 bases and 0 bases respectively, with 12 bases between them. This CDR3 is 17 amino acids long. The chain uses TRBV10-2 and TRBJ1-6, with a tentative D call TRBD1 (5 bases). The sequence was obtained from an adult man with Graves' ophthalmopathy. The source material was peripheral blood. The CDR3 DNA follows: TGCGCCAGCAGTGACAGGGTAGGCAGCTCCTATAATTCACCCCTCCACTTT. Protein: CASSDRVGSSYNSPLHF.